This note documents a single T cell receptor (beta chain) sequence. The data derive from a study of blood T cell repertoires in COVID-19. Turning to the study itself: The analysed material was cDNA or gDNA that came from T cells, B-cell-depleted T cells, or PBMCs.

In the original workflow: Amplification of reference gene primers was used by the study to estimate nucleated cell counts. Assay: immunoSEQ multiplex PCR; the TCRdb copy retains only in-frame clones and omits some. V and J calls plus clone size are reproduced from that table; the DNA served to infer D and trimming. The data show 200,000 to 250,000 clones, roughly 80% seen once. CDR3 size: 13 residues. From germline, CDR1 is KGHDR and CDR2 SFDVKD. The ends were cut back, 6 bases at V and 4 bases at J, with 11 bases in the middle. This TCR was sampled from a man older than 75 with acute or convalescent COVID-19. The sequenced sample was peripheral blood. The V and J genes are TRBV24-1 and TRBJ2-5, with D maybe TRBD1 (6 bases). DNA of the CDR3: TGTGCCACCAGTACGGACAGCGGAGAGACCCAGTACTTC. As protein: CATSTDSGETQYF.